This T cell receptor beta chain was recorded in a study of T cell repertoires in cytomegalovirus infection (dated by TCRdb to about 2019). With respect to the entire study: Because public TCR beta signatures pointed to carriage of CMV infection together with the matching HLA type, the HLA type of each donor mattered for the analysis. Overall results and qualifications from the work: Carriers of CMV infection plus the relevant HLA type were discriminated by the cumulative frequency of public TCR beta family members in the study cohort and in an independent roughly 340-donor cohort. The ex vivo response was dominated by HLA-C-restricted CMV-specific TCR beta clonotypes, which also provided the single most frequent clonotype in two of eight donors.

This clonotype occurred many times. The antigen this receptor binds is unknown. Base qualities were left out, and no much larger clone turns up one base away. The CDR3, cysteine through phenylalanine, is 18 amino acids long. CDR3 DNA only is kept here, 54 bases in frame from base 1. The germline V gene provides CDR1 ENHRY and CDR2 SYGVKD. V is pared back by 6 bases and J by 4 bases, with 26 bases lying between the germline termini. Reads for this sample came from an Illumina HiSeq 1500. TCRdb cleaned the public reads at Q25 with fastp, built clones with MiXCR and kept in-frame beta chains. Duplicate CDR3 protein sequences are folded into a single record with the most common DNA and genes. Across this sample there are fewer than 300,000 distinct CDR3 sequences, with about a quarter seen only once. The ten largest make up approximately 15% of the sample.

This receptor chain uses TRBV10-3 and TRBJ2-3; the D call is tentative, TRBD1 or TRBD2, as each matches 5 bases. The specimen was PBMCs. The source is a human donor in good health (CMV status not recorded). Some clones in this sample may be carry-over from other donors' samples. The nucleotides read TGTGCCATCAGCTCCCCTCCGGGGACCGCAATTAGTGCAGATACGCAGTATTTT. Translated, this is CAISSPPGTAISADTQYF.